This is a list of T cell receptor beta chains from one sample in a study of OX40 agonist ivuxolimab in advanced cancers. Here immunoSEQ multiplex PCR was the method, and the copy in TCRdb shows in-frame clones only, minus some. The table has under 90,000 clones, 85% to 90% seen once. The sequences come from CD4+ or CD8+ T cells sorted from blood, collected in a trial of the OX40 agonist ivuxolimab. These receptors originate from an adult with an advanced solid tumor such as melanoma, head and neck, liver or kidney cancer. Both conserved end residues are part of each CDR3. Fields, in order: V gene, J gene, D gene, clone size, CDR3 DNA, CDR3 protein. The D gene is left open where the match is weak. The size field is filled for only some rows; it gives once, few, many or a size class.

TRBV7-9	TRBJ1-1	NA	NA	TGTGCCAGCAGCTGGGAGAACACTGAAGCTTTCTTT	CASSWENTEAFF
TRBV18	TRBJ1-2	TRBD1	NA	TGTGCCAGCTCAGCGGACAGGGCCGGCGGCTACACCTTC	CASSADRAGGYTF
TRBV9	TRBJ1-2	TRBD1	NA	TGTGCCAGCAGCCTCGACAGGGATGGCTACACCTTC	CASSLDRDGYTF
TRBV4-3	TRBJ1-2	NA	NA	TGCGCCAGCAGCCAAGAGGGGTCTGGCTACACCTTC	CASSQEGSGYTF
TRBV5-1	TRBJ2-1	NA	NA	TGCGCCAGCAGCTTGGGCGGGATGACTCGGAATGAGCAGTTCTTC	CASSLGGMTRNEQFF
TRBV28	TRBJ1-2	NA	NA	TGTGCCAGCAGTTTTCTGGGGGTCGACTATGGCTACACCTTC	CASSFLGVDYGYTF
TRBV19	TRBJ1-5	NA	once	TGTGCCAGTAGCAGTTTAGTGGGGGTTCGGCCCCAGCATTTT	CASSSLVGVRPQHF
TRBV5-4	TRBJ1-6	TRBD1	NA	TGTGCCAGCAGACAGGGGGTAATAAATTCACCCCTCCACTTT	CASRQGVINSPLHF
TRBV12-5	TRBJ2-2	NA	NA	TGTGCTAGTGGACCACGGTCCGCGAACACCGGGGAGCTGTTTTTT	CASGPRSANTGELFF
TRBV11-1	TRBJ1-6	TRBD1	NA	TGTGCCAGCAGCTTAGGACAGGGGGGCTCACCCCTCCACTTT	CASSLGQGGSPLHF
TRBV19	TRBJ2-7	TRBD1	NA	TGTGCCAGTAGCGGGACAGGGCGGTACGAGCAGTACTTC	CASSGTGRYEQYF
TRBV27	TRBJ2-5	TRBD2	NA	TGTGCCAGCAGTTCCGGGCGGGGGGTAGGCCAAGGGACCCAGTACTTC	CASSSGRGVGQGTQYF
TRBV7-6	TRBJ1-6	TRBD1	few	TGTGCCAGCAGCCAAGACAGGGGGCTTTCACCCCTCCACTTT	CASSQDRGLSPLHF
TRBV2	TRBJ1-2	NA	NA	TGTGCCAGCAGCCTGACAGGTCCTAACTATGGCTACACCTTC	CASSLTGPNYGYTF
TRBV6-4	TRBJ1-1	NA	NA	TGTGCCAGCAGTGCGTTCGGGAACACTGAAGCTTTCTTT	CASSAFGNTEAFF
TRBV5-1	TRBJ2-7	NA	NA	TGCGCCAGCAGGCAGGACTCCTACGAGCAGTACTTC	CASRQDSYEQYF
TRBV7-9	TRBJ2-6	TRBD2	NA	TGTGCCAGCACCACGAGGGGAGGGTCCGGGGCCAACGTCCTGACTTTC	CASTTRGGSGANVLTF
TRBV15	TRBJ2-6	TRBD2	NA	TGTGCCACCGGCAGAGATCATTGGCCCGGACTAGCGGGGGCCAGCTCTGGGGCCAACGTCCTGACTTTC	CATGRDHWPGLAGASSGANVLTF
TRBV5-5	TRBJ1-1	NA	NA	TGTGCCAGCAGCTTGTCTTCGGGGGCAGGTTTGAAGACTGAAGCTTTCTTT	CASSLSSGAGLKTEAFF
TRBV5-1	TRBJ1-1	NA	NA	TGCGCCAGCGGCCCTCAAGAGAACACTGAAGCTTTCTTT	CASGPQENTEAFF
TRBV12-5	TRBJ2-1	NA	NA	TGTGCTAGTGGTTTTCCATCAGGGGGGAGCTCCTACAATGAGCAGTTCTTC	CASGFPSGGSSYNEQFF
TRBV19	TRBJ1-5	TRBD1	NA	TGTGCCAGTACCTCGCGACCGACAGGGGGCGTGGGCAATCAGCCCCAGCATTTT	CASTSRPTGGVGNQPQHF
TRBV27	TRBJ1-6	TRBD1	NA	TGTGTCACCCAAGGGGGCGCTATGACACCCCTCCACTTT	CVTQGGAMTPLHF
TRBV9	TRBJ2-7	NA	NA	TGTGCCCGAGTTCGGGACGAGCAGTACTTC	CARVRDEQYF
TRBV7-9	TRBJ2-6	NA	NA	TGTGCCAGCAGCTTGGCGGAAACTGGGGCCAACGTCCTGACTTTC	CASSLAETGANVLTF
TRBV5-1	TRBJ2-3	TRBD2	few	TGCGCCAGCAGCTTGGCGACAGGACTAGCGGGGGTGAATACGCAGTATTTT	CASSLATGLAGVNTQYF
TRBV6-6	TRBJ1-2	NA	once	TGTGCCAGCAGTTACGATCTCAGGAGTAGGGACTACGGCTACACCTTC	CASSYDLRSRDYGYTF
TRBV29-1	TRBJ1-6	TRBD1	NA	TGCAGCCAATCCGGGACAGGGGTTAATTCACCCCTCCACTTT	CSQSGTGVNSPLHF
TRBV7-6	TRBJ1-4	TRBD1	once	TGTGCCAGCAGCTTTAGGGCAGGGGGCTGGACTAATGAAAAACTGTTTTTT	CASSFRAGGWTNEKLFF
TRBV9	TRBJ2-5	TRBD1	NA	TGTGCCAGCAGCGGACATCCCCGGGACAGGGGGCGGGAGACCCAGTACTTC	CASSGHPRDRGRETQYF
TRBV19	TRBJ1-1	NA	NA	TGTACCGTGAAAGGGGCAAACACTGAAGCTTTCTTT	CTVKGANTEAFF
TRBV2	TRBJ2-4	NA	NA	TGTGCCAGCAGTGAAGAGAAAACCCAGTACTTC	CASSEEKTQYF
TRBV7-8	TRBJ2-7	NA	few	TGTGCCAGCAGCTTAGGAAACGAGCAGTACTTC	CASSLGNEQYF
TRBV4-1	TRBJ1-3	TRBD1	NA	TGCGCCAGCAGCCTCTCGGCAGGGGGGCCGGAAAACACCATATATTTT	CASSLSAGGPENTIYF
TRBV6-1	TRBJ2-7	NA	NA	TGTGCCAGCAGACGGTGGCGGAGCTCCTACGAGCAGTACTTC	CASRRWRSSYEQYF
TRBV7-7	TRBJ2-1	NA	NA	TGTGCCAGCAGCCAGGACAACTACAATGAGCAGTTCTTC	CASSQDNYNEQFF
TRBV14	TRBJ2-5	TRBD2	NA	TGTGCCAGCAGCCTGGGACTAGCGGGGCCCCAGTACTTC	CASSLGLAGPQYF
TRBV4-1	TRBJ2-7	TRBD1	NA	TGCGCCAGCAGCCCAGGTCAGACAGGGGCAACCTACGAGCAGTACTTC	CASSPGQTGATYEQYF
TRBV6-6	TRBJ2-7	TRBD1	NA	TGTGCCAGCAGTCCTTACAGGGGGGCCGAGCAGTACTTC	CASSPYRGAEQYF
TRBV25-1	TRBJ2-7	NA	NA	TGTGCCAGCAGTCCTCCCGGGACACCGCCGCGCGAGCAGTACTTC	CASSPPGTPPREQYF
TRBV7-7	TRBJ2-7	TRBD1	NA	TGTGCCAGCAGCTTGACGGGACAGGGGGAGCAGTACTTC	CASSLTGQGEQYF
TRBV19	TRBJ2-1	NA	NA	TGTGCCAGTAGTCAAACGGTGGGCCCGAGCTCCTACAATGAGCAGTTCTTC	CASSQTVGPSSYNEQFF
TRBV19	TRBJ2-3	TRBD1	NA	TGTGCCAGTAGTGAACGAGGGACAGGGTCCCCAGATACGCAGTATTTT	CASSERGTGSPDTQYF
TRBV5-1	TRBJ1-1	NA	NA	TGCGCCAGCAGCACCCATACTTTGAACACTGAAGCTTTCTTT	CASSTHTLNTEAFF
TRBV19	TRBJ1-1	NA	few	TGTGCCAGTAGTATAACGGGAGGACGATTCACTGAAGCTTTCTTT	CASSITGGRFTEAFF
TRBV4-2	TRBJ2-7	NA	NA	TGTGCCAGCAGCCCCCATAGGGCGGAAGGATCCTACGAGCAGTACTTC	CASSPHRAEGSYEQYF
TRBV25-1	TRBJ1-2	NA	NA	TGTGCCAGCAGTGGACCAGGTCGGCAGACTAACTATGGCTACACCTTC	CASSGPGRQTNYGYTF
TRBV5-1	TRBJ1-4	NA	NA	TGTGCCAGCAGCTTGGGGGGAGTGTACGAAAAACTGTTTTTT	CASSLGGVYEKLFF
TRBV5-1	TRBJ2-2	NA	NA	TGCGCCAGCAGTATTGGGGCGGACCAAAGTACCGGGGAGCTGTTTTTT	CASSIGADQSTGELFF
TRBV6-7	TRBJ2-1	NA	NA	TGTGCCAGCAGACCCGGCTCCTACAATGAGCAGTTCTTC	CASRPGSYNEQFF
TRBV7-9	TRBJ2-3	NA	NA	TGTGCCAGCAGCTTAGTGGTTTTGGAGGATTGGGGAGATACGCAGTATTTT	CASSLVVLEDWGDTQYF